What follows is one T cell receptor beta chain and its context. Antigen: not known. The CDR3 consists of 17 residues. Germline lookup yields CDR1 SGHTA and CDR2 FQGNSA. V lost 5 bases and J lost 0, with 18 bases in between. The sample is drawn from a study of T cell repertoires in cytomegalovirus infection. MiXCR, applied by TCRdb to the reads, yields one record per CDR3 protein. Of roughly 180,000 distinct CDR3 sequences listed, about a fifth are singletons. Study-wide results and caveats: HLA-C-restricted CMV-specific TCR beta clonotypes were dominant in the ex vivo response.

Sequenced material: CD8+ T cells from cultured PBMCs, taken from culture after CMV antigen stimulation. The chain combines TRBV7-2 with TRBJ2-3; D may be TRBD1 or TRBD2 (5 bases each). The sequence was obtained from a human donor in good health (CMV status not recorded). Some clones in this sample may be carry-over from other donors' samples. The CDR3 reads CASSPGPGYASTDTQYF. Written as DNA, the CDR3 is TGTGCCAGCAGCCCGGGGCCGGGATACGCTAGCACAGATACGCAGTATTTT.